The 4 T cell receptor beta chains presented below share a single source sample, sequenced in a study of T cell responses to AZD1222 COVID-19 vaccine. Clones were sequenced by immunoSEQ multiplex PCR, and TCRdb holds only the in-frame ones, with some missing. The sample lists approximately 90,000 clones, 85% to 90% occurring once. The source material was peripheral blood, sampled on day 0 of AZD1222 vaccination. These receptors all stem from an adult in good health.

This clone was observed a single time. The chain couples TRBV7-6 to TRBJ1-1, with unresolved D. Trimming removed 5 bases at V and 7 bases at J, with 8 bases between. The CDR3 length is 11 residues. The germline gives CDR1 SGHVS, CDR2 FNYEAQ. The CDR3: CASSPKLEAFF. The CDR3 DNA is TGTGCCAGCAGCCCCAAACTTGAAGCTTTCTTT.

The CDR3 nucleotides read TGTGCCAGCTCACCACTACTAGCGGGAGAAGGGTATTGGTACAATGAGCAGTTCTTC. It translates to CASSPLLAGEGYWYNEQFF. The chain carries TRBV18 and TRBJ2-1; 11 nucleotides line up with TRBD2. V shed 1 base, J shed 4 bases, and the junction held 12 bases outside the gene matches. The CDR3 runs to 19 residues. Germline V lookup: CDR1 KGHSH, CDR2 LQKENI. Drawing the rest from reference TRBV18 and TRBJ2-1, the complete variable domain is NAGVMQNPRHLVRRRGQEARLRCSPMKGHSHVYWYRQLPEEGLKFMVYLQKENIIDESGMPKERFSAEFPKEGPSILRIQQVVRGDSAAYFCASSPLLAGEGYWYNEQFFGPGTRLTVL.

The V gene is TRBV6-6, the J gene TRBJ1-2, with 9 bases matching TRBD1. V lost 2 bases, J lost 5 bases, and 6 bases stayed unmatched. Germline V gene lookup returns CDR1 MNHNY and CDR2 SVGAGI (reference sequence). This CDR3 comprises 15 residues. The DNA of the CDR3 is TGTGCCAGCAGTTACACACAGGGGGCGTTTTATGGCTACACCTTC. The encoded protein is CASSYTQGAFYGYTF.

The chain combines TRBV7-6 with TRBJ2-7; possible D gene TRBD1, 6 bases. V was cut by 5 bases and J by 0 bases, with 8 bases left in between. The CDR3 has 13 residues. Germline CDR1 reads SGHVS; CDR2 reads FNYEAQ. CDR3 DNA sequence: TGTGCCAGCAGCCGGGACAACTCCTACGAGCAGTACTTC. Its translation: CASSRDNSYEQYF.